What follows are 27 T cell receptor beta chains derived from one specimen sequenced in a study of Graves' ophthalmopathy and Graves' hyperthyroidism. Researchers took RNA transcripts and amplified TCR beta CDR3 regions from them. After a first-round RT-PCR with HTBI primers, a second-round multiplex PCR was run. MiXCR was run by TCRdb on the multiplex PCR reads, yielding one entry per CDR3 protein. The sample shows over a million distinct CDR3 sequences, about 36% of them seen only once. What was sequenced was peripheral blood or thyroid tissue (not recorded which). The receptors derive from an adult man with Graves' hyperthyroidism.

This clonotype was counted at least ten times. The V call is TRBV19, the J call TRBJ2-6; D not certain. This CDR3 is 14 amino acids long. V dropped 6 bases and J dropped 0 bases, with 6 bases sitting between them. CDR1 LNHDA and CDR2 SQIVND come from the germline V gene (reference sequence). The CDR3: CASRLDSGANVLTF. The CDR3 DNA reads TGTGCCAGTAGACTGGACTCTGGGGCCAACGTCCTGACTTTC.

CDR3 sequence (DNA): TGCAGTACCCTCCGGGACAGGGGGCCCACTGAAGCTTTCTTT. The encoded protein is CSTLRDRGPTEAFF. This chain uses TRBV20-1 with TRBJ1-1; TRBD1 matches at 12 bases. Unmatched junction bases numbered 8, after V lost 8 bases and J lost 4 bases. Germline V gene data show CDR1 as DFQATT and CDR2 as SNEGSKA (reference sequence). This CDR3 contains 14 residues.

The CDR3 is CSARGRLANMDTQYF. Here the CDR3 DNA reads TGCAGTGCTAGAGGAAGACTAGCGAACATGGATACGCAGTATTTT. The V and J genes are TRBV20-1 and TRBJ2-3, with 8 positions matching TRBD2. This CDR3 has 15 amino acids. Unmatched junction bases numbered 9, after V lost 1 base and J lost 6 bases. CDR1 DFQATT and CDR2 SNEGSKA come from the germline V gene (reference sequence).

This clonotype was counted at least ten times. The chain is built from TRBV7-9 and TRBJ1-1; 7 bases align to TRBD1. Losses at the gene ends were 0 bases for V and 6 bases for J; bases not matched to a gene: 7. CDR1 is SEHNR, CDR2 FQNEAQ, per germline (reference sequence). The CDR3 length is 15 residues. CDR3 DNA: TGTGCCAGCAGCTTAGCCGAGGGGGCCTGGGCTGAAGCTTTCTTT. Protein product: CASSLAEGAWAEAFF.

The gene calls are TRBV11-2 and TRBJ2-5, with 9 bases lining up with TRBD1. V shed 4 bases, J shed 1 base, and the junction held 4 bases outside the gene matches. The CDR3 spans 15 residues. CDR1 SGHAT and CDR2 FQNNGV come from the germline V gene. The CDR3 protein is CASSSRDRAQETQYF. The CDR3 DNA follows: TGTGCCAGCAGCTCCAGGGACAGGGCCCAAGAGACCCAGTACTTC.

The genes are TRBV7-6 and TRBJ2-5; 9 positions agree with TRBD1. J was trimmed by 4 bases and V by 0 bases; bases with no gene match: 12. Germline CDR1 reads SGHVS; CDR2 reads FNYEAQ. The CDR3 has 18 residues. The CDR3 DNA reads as TGTGCCAGCAGCTTAGCTCGGGGGGACAGGGTCGGTCGAGAGACCCAGTACTTC. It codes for CASSLARGDRVGRETQYF.

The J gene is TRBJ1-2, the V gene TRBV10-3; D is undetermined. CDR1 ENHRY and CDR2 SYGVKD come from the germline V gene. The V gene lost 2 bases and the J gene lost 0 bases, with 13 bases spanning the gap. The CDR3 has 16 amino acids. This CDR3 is CAISEGPRSPNYGYTF. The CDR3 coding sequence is TGTGCCATCAGTGAGGGCCCGAGGTCCCCTAACTATGGCTACACCTTC.

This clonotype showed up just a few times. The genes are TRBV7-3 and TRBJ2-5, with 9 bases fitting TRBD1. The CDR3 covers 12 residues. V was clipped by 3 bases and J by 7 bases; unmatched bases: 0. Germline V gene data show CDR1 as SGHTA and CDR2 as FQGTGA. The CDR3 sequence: CASSLGQGTQYF. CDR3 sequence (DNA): TGTGCCAGCAGCTTGGGACAGGGGACCCAGTACTTC.

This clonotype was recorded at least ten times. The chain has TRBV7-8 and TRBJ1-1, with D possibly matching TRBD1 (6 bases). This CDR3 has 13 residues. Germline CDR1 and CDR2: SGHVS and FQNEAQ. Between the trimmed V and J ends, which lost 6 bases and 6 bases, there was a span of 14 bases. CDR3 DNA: TGTGCCAGCAGACATCCCCCAGGGGCTGAAGCTTTCTTT. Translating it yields CASRHPPGAEAFF.

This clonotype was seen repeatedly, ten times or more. Written as DNA, the CDR3 is TGTGCCAGCAGTGTCGAAACTAATCAGCCCCAGCATTTT. It codes for CASSVETNQPQHF. The V call is TRBV12-3 or TRBV12-4, the J call TRBJ1-5; D unresolved. The CDR3 sequence is 13 residues long. The V and J ends lost 5 bases and 4 bases respectively, with 9 bases between them.

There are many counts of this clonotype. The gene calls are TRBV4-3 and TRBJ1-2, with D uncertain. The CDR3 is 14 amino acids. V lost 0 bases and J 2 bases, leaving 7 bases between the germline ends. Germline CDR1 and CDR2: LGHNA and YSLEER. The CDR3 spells CASSQDPANYGYTF. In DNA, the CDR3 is TGCGCCAGCAGCCAAGATCCGGCCAACTATGGCTACACCTTC.

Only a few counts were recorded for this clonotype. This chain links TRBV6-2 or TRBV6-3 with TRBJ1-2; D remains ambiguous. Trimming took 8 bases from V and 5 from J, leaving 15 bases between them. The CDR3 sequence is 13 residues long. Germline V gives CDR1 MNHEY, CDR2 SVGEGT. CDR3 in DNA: TGTGCCAGCGAAGGAACTGCGAGGTATGGCTACACCTTC. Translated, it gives CASEGTARYGYTF.

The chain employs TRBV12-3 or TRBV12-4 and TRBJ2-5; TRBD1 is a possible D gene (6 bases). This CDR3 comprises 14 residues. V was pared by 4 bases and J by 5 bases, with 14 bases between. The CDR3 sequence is CASSYNRDEETQYF. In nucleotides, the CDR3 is TGTGCCAGCAGTTATAACAGGGATGAGGAGACCCAGTACTTC.

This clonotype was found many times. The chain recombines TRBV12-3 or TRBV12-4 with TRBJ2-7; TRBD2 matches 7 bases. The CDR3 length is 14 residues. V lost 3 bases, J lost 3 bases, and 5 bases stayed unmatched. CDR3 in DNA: TGTGCCAGCAGTTTCGCGGGAGAGGGCTACGAGCAGTACTTC. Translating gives CASSFAGEGYEQYF.

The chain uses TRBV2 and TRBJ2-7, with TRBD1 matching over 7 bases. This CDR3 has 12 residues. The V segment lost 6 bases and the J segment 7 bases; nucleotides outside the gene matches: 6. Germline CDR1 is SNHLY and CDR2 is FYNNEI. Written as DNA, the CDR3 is TGTGCCAGCAGGGGACAGCCTGGGGAGCAGTACTTC. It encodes CASRGQPGEQYF.

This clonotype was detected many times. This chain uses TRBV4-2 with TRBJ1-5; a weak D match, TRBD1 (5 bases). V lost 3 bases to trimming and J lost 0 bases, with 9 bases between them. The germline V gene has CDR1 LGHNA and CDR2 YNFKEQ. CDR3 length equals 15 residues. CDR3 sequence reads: CASSQGRYSNQPQHF. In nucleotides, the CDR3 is TGTGCCAGCAGCCAGGGACGGTATAGCAATCAGCCCCAGCATTTT.

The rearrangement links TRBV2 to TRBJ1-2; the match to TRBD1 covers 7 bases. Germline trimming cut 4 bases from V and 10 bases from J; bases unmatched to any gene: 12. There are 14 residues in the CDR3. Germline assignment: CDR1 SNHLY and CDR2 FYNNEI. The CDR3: CASSGTGAPYLYTF. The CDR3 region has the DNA TGTGCCAGCAGTGGGACAGGTGCGCCCTATCTCTACACCTTC.

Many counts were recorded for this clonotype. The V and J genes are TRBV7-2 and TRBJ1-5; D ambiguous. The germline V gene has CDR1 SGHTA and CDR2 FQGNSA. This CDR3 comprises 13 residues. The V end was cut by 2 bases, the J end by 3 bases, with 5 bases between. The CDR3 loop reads CASSLYVNQPQHF. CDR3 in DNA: TGTGCCAGCAGCTTATATGTCAATCAGCCCCAGCATTTT.

The CDR3 is CASSQAEGGEKLFF. CDR3 DNA sequence: TGCGCCAGCAGCCAAGCTGAGGGCGGGGAAAAACTGTTTTTT. The chain carries TRBV4-3 and TRBJ1-4; no clear D gene. The germline V and J ends were trimmed by 1 base and 8 bases, with 11 bases remaining between them. In germline, CDR1 is LGHNA, CDR2 YSLEER. CDR3 length equals 14 residues.

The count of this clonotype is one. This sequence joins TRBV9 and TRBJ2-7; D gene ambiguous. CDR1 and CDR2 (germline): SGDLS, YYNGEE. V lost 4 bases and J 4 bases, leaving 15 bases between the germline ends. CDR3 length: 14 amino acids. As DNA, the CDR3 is TGTGCCAGCAGCTACGCAGCAGAAGGGTACGAGCAGTACTTC. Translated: CASSYAAEGYEQYF.

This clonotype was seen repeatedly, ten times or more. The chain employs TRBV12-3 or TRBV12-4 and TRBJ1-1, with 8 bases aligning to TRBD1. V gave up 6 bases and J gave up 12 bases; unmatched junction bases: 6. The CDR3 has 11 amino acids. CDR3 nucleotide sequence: TGTGCCAGCAGCTTGACAGGGGTCTCTTTCTTT. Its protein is CASSLTGVSFF.

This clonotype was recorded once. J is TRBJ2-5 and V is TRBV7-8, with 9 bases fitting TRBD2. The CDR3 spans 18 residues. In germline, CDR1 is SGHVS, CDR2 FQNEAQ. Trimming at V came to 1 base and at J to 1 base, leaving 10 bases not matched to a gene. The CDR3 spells CASSLVPSGTGTQETQYF. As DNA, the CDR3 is TGTGCCAGCAGCTTAGTTCCTAGCGGGACCGGGACCCAAGAGACCCAGTACTTC.

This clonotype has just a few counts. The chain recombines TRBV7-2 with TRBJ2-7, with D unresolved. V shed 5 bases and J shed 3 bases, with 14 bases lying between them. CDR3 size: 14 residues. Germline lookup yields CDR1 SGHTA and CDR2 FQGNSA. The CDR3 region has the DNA TGTGCCAGCAGCCAAGATAGCACGGTCTACGAGCAGTACTTC. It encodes CASSQDSTVYEQYF.

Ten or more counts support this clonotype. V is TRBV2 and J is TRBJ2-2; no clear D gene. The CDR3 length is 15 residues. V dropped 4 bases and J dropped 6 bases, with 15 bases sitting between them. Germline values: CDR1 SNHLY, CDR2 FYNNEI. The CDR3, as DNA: TGTGCCAGCAGTGGGGTAACTTCCCTTTCCGGGGAGCTGTTTTTT. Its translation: CASSGVTSLSGELFF.

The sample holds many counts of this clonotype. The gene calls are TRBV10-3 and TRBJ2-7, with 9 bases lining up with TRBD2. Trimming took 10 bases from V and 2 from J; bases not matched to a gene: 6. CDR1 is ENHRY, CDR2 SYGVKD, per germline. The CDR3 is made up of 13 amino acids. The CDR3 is CASSSGEAYEQYF. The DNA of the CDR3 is TGTGCCAGCTCTAGCGGGGAAGCCTACGAGCAGTACTTC.

As DNA, the CDR3 is TGTGCCAGCGGTTCACCCCTCCACTTT. It yields the protein CASGSPLHF. The chain recombines TRBV25-1 with TRBJ1-6; no definite D call. Germline loops: CDR1 MGHDK, CDR2 SYGVNS. Deletions cut 8 bases from V and 9 bases from J, with 2 bases between. The CDR3 contains 9 residues.

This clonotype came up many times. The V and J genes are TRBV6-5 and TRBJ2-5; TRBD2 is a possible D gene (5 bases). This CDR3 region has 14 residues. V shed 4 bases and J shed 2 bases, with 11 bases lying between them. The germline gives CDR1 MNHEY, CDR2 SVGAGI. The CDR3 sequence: CASSSGGSQETQYF. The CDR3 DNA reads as TGTGCCAGCAGTTCTGGCGGGTCTCAAGAGACCCAGTACTTC.